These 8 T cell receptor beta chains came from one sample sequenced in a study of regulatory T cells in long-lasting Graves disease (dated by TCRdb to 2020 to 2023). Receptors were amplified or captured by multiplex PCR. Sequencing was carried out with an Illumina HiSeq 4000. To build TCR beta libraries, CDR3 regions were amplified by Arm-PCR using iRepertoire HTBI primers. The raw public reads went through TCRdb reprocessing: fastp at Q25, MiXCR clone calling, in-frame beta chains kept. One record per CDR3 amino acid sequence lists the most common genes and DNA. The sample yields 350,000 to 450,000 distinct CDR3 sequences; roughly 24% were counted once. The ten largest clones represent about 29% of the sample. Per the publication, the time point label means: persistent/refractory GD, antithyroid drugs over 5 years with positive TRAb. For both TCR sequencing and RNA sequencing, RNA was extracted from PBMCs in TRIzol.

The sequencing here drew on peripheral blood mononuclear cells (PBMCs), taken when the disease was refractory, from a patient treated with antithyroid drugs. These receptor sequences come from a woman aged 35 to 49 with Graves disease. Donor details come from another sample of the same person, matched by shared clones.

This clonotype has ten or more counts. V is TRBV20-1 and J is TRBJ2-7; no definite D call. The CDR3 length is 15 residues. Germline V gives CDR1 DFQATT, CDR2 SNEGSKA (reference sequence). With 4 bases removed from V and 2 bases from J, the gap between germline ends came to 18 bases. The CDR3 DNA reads TGCAGTGCTAAGGAGAAAGGCAGAAGGACCTACGAGCAGTACTTC. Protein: CSAKEKGRRTYEQYF.

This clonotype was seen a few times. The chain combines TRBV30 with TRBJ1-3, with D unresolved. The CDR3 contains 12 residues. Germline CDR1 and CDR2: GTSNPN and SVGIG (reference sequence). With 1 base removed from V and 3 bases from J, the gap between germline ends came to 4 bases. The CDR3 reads CAWSGLGNTIYF. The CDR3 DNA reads TGTGCCTGGAGTGGGCTTGGAAACACCATATATTTT.

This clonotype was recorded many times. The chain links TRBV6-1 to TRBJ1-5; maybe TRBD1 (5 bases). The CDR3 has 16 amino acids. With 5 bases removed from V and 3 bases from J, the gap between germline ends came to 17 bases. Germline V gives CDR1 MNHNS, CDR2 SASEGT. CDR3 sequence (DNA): TGTGCCAGCAGTCCCCTCGAGGGGTATATCAATCAGCCCCAGCATTTT. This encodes CASSPLEGYINQPQHF.

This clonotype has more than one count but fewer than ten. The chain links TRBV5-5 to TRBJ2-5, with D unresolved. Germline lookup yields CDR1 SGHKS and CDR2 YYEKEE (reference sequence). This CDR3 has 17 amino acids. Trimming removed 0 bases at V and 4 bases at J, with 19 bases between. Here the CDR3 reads CASSLGSLSHLSETQYF. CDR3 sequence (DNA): TGTGCCAGCAGCTTGGGGAGCCTGTCTCATCTTTCAGAGACCCAGTACTTC. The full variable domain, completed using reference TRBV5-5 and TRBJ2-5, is DAGVTQSPTHLIKTRGQQVTLRCSPISGHKSVSWYQQVLGQGPQFIFQYYEKEERGRGNFPDRFSARQFPNYSSELNVNALLLGDSALYLCASSLGSLSHLSETQYFGPGTRLLVL.

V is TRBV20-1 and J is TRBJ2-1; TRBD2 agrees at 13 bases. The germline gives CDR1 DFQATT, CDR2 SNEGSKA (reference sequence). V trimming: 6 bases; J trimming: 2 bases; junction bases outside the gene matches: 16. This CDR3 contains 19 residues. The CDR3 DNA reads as TGCAGTGCGTCCAGACCGGGACTAGCGGGACGGGTTACCTACAATGAGCAGTTCTTC. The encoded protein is CSASRPGLAGRVTYNEQFF.

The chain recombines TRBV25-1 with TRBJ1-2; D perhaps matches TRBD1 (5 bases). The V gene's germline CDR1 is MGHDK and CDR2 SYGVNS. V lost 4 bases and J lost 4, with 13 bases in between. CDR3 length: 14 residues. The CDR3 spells CASSVDPGLYGYTF. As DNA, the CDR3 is TGTGCCAGCAGTGTCGACCCGGGACTCTATGGCTACACCTTC.

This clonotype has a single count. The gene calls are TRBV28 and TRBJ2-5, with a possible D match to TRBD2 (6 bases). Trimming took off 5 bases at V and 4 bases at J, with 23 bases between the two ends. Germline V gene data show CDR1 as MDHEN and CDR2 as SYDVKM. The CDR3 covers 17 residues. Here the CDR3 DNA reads TGTGCCAGCAGTGTACCCCTGGGCAGGCCCGGGGGAGAGACCCAGTACTTC. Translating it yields CASSVPLGRPGGETQYF.

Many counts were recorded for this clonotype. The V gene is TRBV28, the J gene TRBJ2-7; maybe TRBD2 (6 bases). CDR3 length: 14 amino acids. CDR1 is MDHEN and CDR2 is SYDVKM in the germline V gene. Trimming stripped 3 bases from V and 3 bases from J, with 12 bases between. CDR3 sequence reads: CASSFGGMDYEQYF. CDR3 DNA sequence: TGTGCCAGCAGTTTTGGGGGGATGGACTACGAGCAGTACTTC.